Given below is one TCR beta chain in context. Its specificity is unknown. This entry is derived from a study of cytomegalovirus exposure and HLA in healthy donors. Study-level findings and limits: The CMV antigen specificity of a few CMV-associated chains was confirmed through in vitro analysis.

Sequenced by immunoSEQ multiplex PCR; TCRdb stores in-frame clones only, minus some. This sample carries tens of thousands of clones, 85% to 95% of them seen once, and the ten largest clones take about 0.63%. In germline, CDR1 is MNHEY, CDR2 SVGAGI. The CDR3 is 13 residues long. Unmatched junction bases numbered 1, after V lost 1 base and J lost 6 bases. The TCR sequence derives from a woman aged 18 to 35 in good health and CMV-seronegative. The sequenced sample consisted of PBMCs. The J gene is TRBJ1-2, the V gene TRBV6-5; 8 bases map to TRBD1. CDR3 coding DNA: TGTGCCAGCAGTTACTACAGGGGGAATGGCTACACCTTC. It translates to CASSYYRGNGYTF.